This entry lists 21 T cell receptor beta chains sequenced from one sample in a study of PD-1 blockade in classical Hodgkin lymphoma (dated by TCRdb to about 2020). The library was prepared using the immunoSEQ multiplex PCR assay. TCRdb took this table from immuneACCESS and kept in-frame rearrangements with V and J called. Such tables lack part of the clones; where checked against another copy, unresolved V genes explain under half of the gap, and the rest is unexplained. This sample lists about 89,000 clones; over 75% were detected once. In total, the top ten clones hold roughly 3% of the sample. The time point label, read with the paper, signifies: cycle 4 day 1 (C4D1), after around six weeks of nivolumab. All trial patients had relapsed after autologous stem cell transplantation, with cohorts A, B and C differing in prior brentuximab vedotin exposure. The sample consisted of peripheral blood mononuclear cells (PBMCs), taken before the fourth cycle of nivolumab. The receptors here all came from a human donor with classical Hodgkin lymphoma.

This clone was picked up a small number of times. The J gene is TRBJ1-6, the V gene TRBV30; 7 nucleotides match TRBD1. The CDR3 consists of 16 residues. The V segment lost 5 bases and the J segment 5 bases; nucleotides outside the gene matches: 12. Germline V gene sequence: CDR1 GTSNPN, CDR2 SVGIG (reference sequence). The DNA of the CDR3 is TGTGCCTGGTCTTGGGGACACAGGGGAGATAATTCACCCCTCCACTTT. Amino acids: CAWSWGHRGDNSPLHF.

The gene calls are TRBV6-1 and TRBJ1-1, with a weak D call TRBD1 (5 bases). Per germline, CDR1 MNHNS and CDR2 SASEGT. The CDR3 contains 15 residues. Trimming left V 5 bases short and J 5 bases short, with 18 bases between. CDR3 in DNA: TGTGCCAGCAGTCAGGCGGTTTCGGGGCAGACTGAAGCTTTCTTT. Translated, it gives CASSQAVSGQTEAFF.

This rearrangement joins TRBV7-2 to TRBJ1-1; no clear D gene. Germline-derived CDR1 and CDR2 are SGHTA and FQGNSA. The CDR3 is 12 amino acids. V lost 5 bases and J 3 bases, leaving 7 bases between the germline ends. The CDR3 protein is CASSQMDTEAFF. The CDR3 bases are TGTGCCAGCAGCCAAATGGACACTGAAGCTTTCTTT.

This clone was observed a single time. This rearrangement joins TRBV5-1 to TRBJ1-4; D perhaps matches TRBD1 (5 bases). Trimming cost V 5 bases and J 4 bases, with 9 bases left between them. Looked up from germline, CDR1 is SGHRS and CDR2 is YFSETQ. The CDR3 is made up of 13 amino acids. The CDR3 DNA sequence: TGCGCCAGCAGTCAGGGTCTTAATGAAAAACTGTTTTTT. This gives the protein CASSQGLNEKLFF.

Here the CDR3 DNA reads TGTGCCAGTAGTAGCGGACAGGGCCGTAATCAGCCCCAGCATTTT. Protein sequence: CASSSGQGRNQPQHF. The V call is TRBV19, the J call TRBJ1-5; TRBD1 matches 8 bases. The CDR3 totals 15 residues. V lost 4 bases, J lost 4 bases, and 6 bases stayed unmatched. Looked up from germline, CDR1 is LNHDA and CDR2 is SQIVND (reference sequence).

The chain joins TRBV29-1 to TRBJ2-1; the D is unclear. V lost 4 bases to trimming and J lost 7 bases, with 14 bases between them. The CDR3 runs to 13 residues. Germline CDR1 SQVTM, CDR2 ANQGSEA. CDR3 residues: CSVVVDSQNEQFF. In DNA form, the CDR3 reads TGCAGCGTTGTAGTTGATTCCCAGAATGAGCAGTTCTTC.

The V gene is TRBV27, the J gene TRBJ1-5; D remains unclear. The CDR3 length is 16 residues. The germline V and J ends were trimmed by 5 bases and 2 bases, with 16 bases remaining between them. The germline V gene has CDR1 MNHEY and CDR2 SMNVEV (reference sequence). CDR3 in DNA: TGTGCCAGCAGTCCCTTGGTAGGGAGGGGCAATCAGCCCCAGCATTTT. It is translated as CASSPLVGRGNQPQHF.

This chain joins TRBV10-1 and TRBJ1-3; TRBD1 matches 9 bases. The germline V gene encodes CDR1 WNHNN and CDR2 SYGVQD (reference sequence). The trim removed 7 bases at V and 5 bases at J, leaving 12 bases unmatched. The CDR3 runs 16 residues. The CDR3 nucleotides are TGCGCCAGCACCAGCTCCCACAGGGGGCGACGAAACACCATATATTTT. Amino acid sequence: CASTSSHRGRRNTIYF.

The chain has TRBV6-1 and TRBJ1-2; 8 positions match TRBD1. The CDR3 runs 15 residues. Trimming cost V 3 bases and J 8 bases; bases outside gene matches: 11. CDR1 MNHNS and CDR2 SASEGT come from the germline V gene. The CDR3 sequence is CASSDWTRGLGGYTF. The DNA for the CDR3 is TGTGCCAGCAGTGATTGGACCAGGGGGCTCGGAGGCTACACCTTC.

The chain joins TRBV11-1 to TRBJ1-1, with 9 bases identical to TRBD1. In germline, CDR1 is SGHAT, CDR2 FQDESV (reference sequence). Germline trimming cut 4 bases from V and 4 bases from J; bases unmatched to any gene: 7. The CDR3 spans 15 residues. CDR3 sequence (DNA): TGTGCCAGCAGCTCACAGGGGGCGGAAGGCACTGAAGCTTTCTTT. As protein: CASSSQGAEGTEAFF.

The chain is built from TRBV27 and TRBJ2-1; 12 positions match TRBD2. The junction had 6 bases not matched to a gene; V was cut back by 5 bases and J by 4 bases. The germline V gene encodes CDR1 MNHEY and CDR2 SMNVEV (reference sequence). The CDR3 totals 16 residues. The CDR3 DNA sequence: TGTGCCAGCAGTCGACTAGCGGGGGCCCCATACAATGAGCAGTTCTTC. Translated: CASSRLAGAPYNEQFF.

This clone was seen just once. V usage is TRBV9 and J usage is TRBJ1-2; the match to TRBD1 covers 7 bases. Germline CDR1 and CDR2: SGDLS and YYNGEE. The CDR3 sequence is 16 residues long. J was trimmed by 1 base and V by 3 bases; bases with no gene match: 9. Here the CDR3 reads CASSAPRQGLNYGYTF. CDR3 sequence (DNA): TGTGCCAGCAGCGCCCCCCGACAGGGACTTAACTATGGCTACACCTTC. Full variable domain (remainder filled in from reference TRBV9 and TRBJ1-2): DSGVTQTPKHLITATGQRVTLRCSPRSGDLSVYWYQQSLDQGLQFLIQYYNGEERAKGNILERFSAQQFPDLHSELNLSSLELGDSALYFCASSAPRQGLNYGYTFGSGTRLTVV.

The chain combines TRBV5-6 with TRBJ2-3, with 7 nucleotides matching TRBD2. CDR1 and CDR2 from the germline V gene are SGHDT and YYEEEE. The CDR3 loop spans 16 amino acids. The V segment lost 1 base and the J segment 6 bases; nucleotides outside the gene matches: 11. The CDR3 protein is CASSLPTGRALDTQYF. The CDR3 nucleotides read TGTGCCAGCAGCTTGCCCACGGGGAGGGCCCTCGATACGCAGTATTTT.

The chain uses TRBV6-5 and TRBJ1-1; D gene uncertain. Germline values: CDR1 MNHEY, CDR2 SVGAGI. Trimming took 2 bases from V and 0 from J, leaving 7 bases between them. The CDR3 is 14 residues long. The CDR3, as DNA: TGTGCCAGCAGTTACGGAACTCTGAACACTGAAGCTTTCTTT. It translates to CASSYGTLNTEAFF.

The chain joins TRBV18 to TRBJ2-2; tentatively, D is TRBD2 (6 bases). Trimming removed 2 bases from V and 0 bases from J, with 7 bases in between. Germline V gene data show CDR1 as KGHSH and CDR2 as LQKENI. The CDR3 spans 15 residues. The CDR3 region is CASSPRRANTGELFF. In DNA, the CDR3 is TGTGCCAGCTCACCAAGGAGGGCGAACACCGGGGAGCTGTTTTTT.

V and J are TRBV5-8 and TRBJ2-1; either TRBD1 or TRBD2 may fit D (6 bases each). Per germline, CDR1 SGHTS and CDR2 YDEGEE. This CDR3 has 15 residues. V was trimmed by 0 bases and J by 6 bases, leaving 13 bases between them. CDR3 sequence: CASSLEWGAANEQFF. The CDR3 nucleotides are TGTGCCAGCAGCTTGGAGTGGGGGGCTGCCAATGAGCAGTTCTTC.

This chain connects TRBV13 to TRBJ2-3; D assignment may be TRBD1 or TRBD2 (5 bases each). With 5 bases removed from V and 0 bases from J, the gap between germline ends came to 15 bases. The CDR3 is 16 residues long. Germline V gene sequence: CDR1 PRHDT, CDR2 FYEKMQ (reference sequence). This CDR3 is CASSTTQGPSTDTQYF. CDR3 bases: TGTGCCAGCAGCACGACCCAGGGACCTAGCACAGATACGCAGTATTTT.

This chain joins TRBV9 and TRBJ2-1; TRBD2 agrees at 8 bases. Trimming removed 0 bases from V and 4 bases from J; junction bases left unmatched: 3. The germline CDR1 and CDR2 sequences are SGDLS and YYNGEE. CDR3 length: 15 residues. The CDR3 protein is CASSVELAEYNEQFF. In DNA, the CDR3 is TGTGCCAGCAGCGTAGAACTAGCGGAGTACAATGAGCAGTTCTTC. The complete variable domain, with remaining parts taken from reference TRBV9 and TRBJ2-1, reads DSGVTQTPKHLITATGQRVTLRCSPRSGDLSVYWYQQSLDQGLQFLIQYYNGEERAKGNILERFSAQQFPDLHSELNLSSLELGDSALYFCASSVELAEYNEQFFGPGTRLTVL.

The rearrangement joins TRBV30 to TRBJ1-2, with D maybe TRBD1 (6 bases). Trimming took 0 bases from V and 0 from J, leaving 14 bases between them. This CDR3 region has 16 residues. Germline CDR1 is GTSNPN and CDR2 is SVGIG (reference sequence). CDR3 region: CAWSVRGSGTNYGYTF. The CDR3 nucleotides read TGTGCCTGGAGTGTCAGGGGTAGTGGAACTAACTATGGCTACACCTTC.

This clone was counted only a few times. The V and J genes are TRBV19 and TRBJ1-5; D gene uncertain. Looked up from germline, CDR1 is LNHDA and CDR2 is SQIVND (reference sequence). CDR3 length: 16 amino acids. V was shortened by 1 base and J by 0 bases, with 10 bases between the two germline ends. The CDR3, as DNA: TGTGCCAGTAGTATAGGGAACACGGTTAGCAATCAGCCCCAGCATTTT. This translates into CASSIGNTVSNQPQHF.

As to this clone: Different DNA sequences within this sample yield the same CDR3. CDR3 DNA sequence: TGCAGCGTTGATGGGACTAGCGGGGCTTCGCCCTACAATGAGCAGTTCTTC. Protein sequence: CSVDGTSGASPYNEQFF. The chain couples TRBV29-1 to TRBJ2-1; 13 nucleotides line up with TRBD2. Losses at the gene ends were 3 bases for V and 2 bases for J; bases not matched to a gene: 7. Germline V gene sequence: CDR1 SQVTM, CDR2 ANQGSEA. CDR3 length: 17 amino acids.